This TCR beta chain was found in a study of monozygotic twins with inflammatory bowel disease (dated by TCRdb to the late 2010s). Some background on the complete study: The full study comprised about 28 monozygotic twin pairs: nine German pairs (four IBD-concordant, five IBD-discordant) and 19 IBD-discordant Danish pairs. The search for disease-associated traits relied mainly on comparing, within discordant pairs, IBD patients with their genetically identical healthy co-twins. Each individual had, on average, about 151 000 unique TCRalpha sequences and 181 000 unique TCRbeta sequences available for analysis.

In the germline V gene, CDR1 corresponds to SGHAT and CDR2 to FQNNGV. Inclusive of the bounding cysteine and phenylalanine, the CDR3 is 19 residues long. No DNA appears here. From each donor, a roughly 2.7 ml peripheral blood sample was drawn into PAXgene tubes and stored at -80 degrees C. Total RNA was isolated from whole blood with the PAXgene blood miRNA kit on an automated QIAcube, without T cell sorting. Peripheral blood from monozygotic twin pairs concordant or discordant for inflammatory bowel disease was subjected to deep TCRalpha and TCRbeta repertoire profiling with unique molecular barcoding. Smoking habits were recorded for all twin pairs, with individuals classified as current, former or never smokers. Notes on this clonotype: Its cognate antigen has yet to be identified.

Library construction relied on 5' RACE. Each TCR library was prepared from roughly 3.5 ug of total RNA. cDNA was synthesized with SMARTScribe reverse transcriptase in eight separate reactions per sample. Unique molecular identifiers containing a 6-nucleotide sample barcode were introduced through template switching during cDNA synthesis. TCRalpha and TCRbeta cDNA was amplified by two nested PCRs of 16 and 9 cycles, with bead purification after each PCR. Before amplification, cDNA was treated with uracil DNA-glycosylase and purified using the QIAquick PCR purification kit. In the second PCR, Illumina TruSeq-compatible adapters and sample-specific barcodes were added. Library quality and concentration were checked on TapeStation and Qubit, and libraries were pooled at around 4.7 ng each. The pooled libraries were sequenced with 2 x 100 bp reads and custom sequencing primers on an Illumina HiSeq2500 single-index Rapid Run. The authors' pipeline ran thus. UMI-based consensus assembly with MiGEC version 1.2.6 was used to correct PCR and sequencing errors. MiXCR version 2.1.1 handled V(D)J alignment, clonotype assembly and CDR3 extraction. Gene usage, clonotype sharing and MAIT/NKT TCR abundance were normalised by analysing the top 1000, 10 000 and 20 000 clonotypes per sample. After downsampling to 27 000 UMIs, diversity was calculated as the inverse Simpson index using the vegan R package. Paired Mann-Whitney U tests were applied to discordant twin pairs, and Benjamini-Hochberg correction was used for multiple testing. TCRdb reprocessed the reads, reporting each CDR3 protein sequence once and no DNA. For this entry, the V and J calls and clone size follow TCRdb and not the study's own pipeline. The table for this sample shows 200,000 to 250,000 distinct CDR3 sequences. The ten largest clones represent less than 2% of the sample.

Paper-wide results and their limitations: Background noise and inter-individual variability may have been introduced into the repertoires by the differing immunosuppressive treatments among patients. IBD patients had lower TCRbeta repertoire diversity, measured by the inverse Simpson index, than their healthy co-twins. The results gave no support for a single strong signal or clonotype linked to IBD. Compared with healthy twins, IBD patients had fewer clonotypes in common with other individuals, a difference most pronounced in patients showing signs of disease activity. Different T cell subtypes could not be distinguished in the analysis. Repertoire similarity did not differ between concordant and discordant twins, possibly due to limited statistical power.

The sequencing input was blood. This TCR was sampled from a human donor with ulcerative colitis or Crohn's disease, or a healthy co-twin of an affected twin (not recorded which). This chain joins TRBV11-2 to TRBJ2-7; lacking DNA, the TRBD2 call made by TCRdb goes unchecked. CDR3 region: CASSLLGIRRGRGTYEQYF.